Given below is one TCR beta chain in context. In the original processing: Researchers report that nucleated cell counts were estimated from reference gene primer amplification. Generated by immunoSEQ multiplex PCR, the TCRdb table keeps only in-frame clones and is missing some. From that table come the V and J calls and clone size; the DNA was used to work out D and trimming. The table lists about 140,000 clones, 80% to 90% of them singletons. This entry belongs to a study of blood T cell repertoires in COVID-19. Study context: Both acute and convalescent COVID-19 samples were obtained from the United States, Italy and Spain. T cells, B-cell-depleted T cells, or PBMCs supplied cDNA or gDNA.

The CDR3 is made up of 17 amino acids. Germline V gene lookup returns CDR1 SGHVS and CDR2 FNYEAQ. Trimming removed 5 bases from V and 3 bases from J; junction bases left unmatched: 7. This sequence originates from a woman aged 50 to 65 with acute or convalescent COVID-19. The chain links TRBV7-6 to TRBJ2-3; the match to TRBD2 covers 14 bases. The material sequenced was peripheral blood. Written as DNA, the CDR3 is TGTGCCAGCAGCCCGGGGACTAGCGGGAGAAGTACAGATACGCAGTATTTT. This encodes CASSPGTSGRSTDTQYF.